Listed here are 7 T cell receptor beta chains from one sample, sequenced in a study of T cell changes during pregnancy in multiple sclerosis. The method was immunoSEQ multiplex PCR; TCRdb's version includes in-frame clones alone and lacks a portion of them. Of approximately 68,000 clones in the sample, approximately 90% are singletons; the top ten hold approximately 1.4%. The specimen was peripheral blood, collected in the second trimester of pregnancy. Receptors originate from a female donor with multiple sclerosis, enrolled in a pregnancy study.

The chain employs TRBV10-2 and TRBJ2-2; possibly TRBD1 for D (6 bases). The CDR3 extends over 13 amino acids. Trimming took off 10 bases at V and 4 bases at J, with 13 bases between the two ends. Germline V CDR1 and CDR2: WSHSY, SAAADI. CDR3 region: CATGQTTTGELFF. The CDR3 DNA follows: TGCGCCACCGGACAGACGACCACCGGGGAGCTGTTTTTT.

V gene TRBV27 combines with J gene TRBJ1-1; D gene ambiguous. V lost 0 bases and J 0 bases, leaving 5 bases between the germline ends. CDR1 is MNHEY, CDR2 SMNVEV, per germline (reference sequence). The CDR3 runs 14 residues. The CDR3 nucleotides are TGTGCCAGCAGTTTATCCGGTTTGAACACTGAAGCTTTCTTT. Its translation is CASSLSGLNTEAFF.

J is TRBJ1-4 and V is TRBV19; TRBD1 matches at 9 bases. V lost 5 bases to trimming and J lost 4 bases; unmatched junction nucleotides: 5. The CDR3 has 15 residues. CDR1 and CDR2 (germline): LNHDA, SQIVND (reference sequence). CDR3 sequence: CASSQQGAGNEKLFF. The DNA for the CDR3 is TGTGCCAGTAGTCAACAGGGGGCCGGTAATGAAAAACTGTTTTTT.

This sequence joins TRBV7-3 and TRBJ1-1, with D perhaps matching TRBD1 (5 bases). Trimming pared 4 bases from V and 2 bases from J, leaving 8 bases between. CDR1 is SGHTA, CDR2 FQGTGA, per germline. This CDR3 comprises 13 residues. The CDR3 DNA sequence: TGTGCCAGCAGCTCCGACAGCAACACTGAAGCTTTCTTT. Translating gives CASSSDSNTEAFF.

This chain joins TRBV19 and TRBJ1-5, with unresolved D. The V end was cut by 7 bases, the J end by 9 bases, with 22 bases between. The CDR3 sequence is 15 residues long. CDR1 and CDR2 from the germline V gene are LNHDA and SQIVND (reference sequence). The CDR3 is CASNQMAGENLPQHF. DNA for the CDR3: TGTGCCAGTAATCAGATGGCAGGCGAAAATTTGCCCCAGCATTTT.

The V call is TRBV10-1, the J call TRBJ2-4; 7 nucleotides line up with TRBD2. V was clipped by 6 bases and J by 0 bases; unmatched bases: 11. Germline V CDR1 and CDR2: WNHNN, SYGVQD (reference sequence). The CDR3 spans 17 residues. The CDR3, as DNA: TGCGCCAGCAGCTCGCTTTGTGGGAGGGTAGCCAAAAACATTCAGTACTTC. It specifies CASSSLCGRVAKNIQYF.

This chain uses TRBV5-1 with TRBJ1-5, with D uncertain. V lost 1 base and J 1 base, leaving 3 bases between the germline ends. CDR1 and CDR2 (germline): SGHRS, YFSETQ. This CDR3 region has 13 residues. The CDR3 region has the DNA TGCGCCAGCAGCTTGCTGAGCAATCAGCCCCAGCATTTT. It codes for CASSLLSNQPQHF.